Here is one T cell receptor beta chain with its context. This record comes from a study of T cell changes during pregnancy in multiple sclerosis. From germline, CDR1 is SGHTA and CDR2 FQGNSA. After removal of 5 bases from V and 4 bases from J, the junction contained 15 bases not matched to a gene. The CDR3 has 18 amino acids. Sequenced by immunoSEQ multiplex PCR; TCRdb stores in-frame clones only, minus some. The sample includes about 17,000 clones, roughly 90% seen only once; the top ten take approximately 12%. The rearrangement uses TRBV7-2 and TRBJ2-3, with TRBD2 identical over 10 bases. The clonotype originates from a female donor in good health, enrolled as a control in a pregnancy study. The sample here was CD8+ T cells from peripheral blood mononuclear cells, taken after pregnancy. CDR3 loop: CASSGSGDSGRRADTQYF. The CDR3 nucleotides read TGTGCCAGCAGCGGGAGCGGGGATAGCGGGAGGAGAGCAGATACGCAGTATTTT. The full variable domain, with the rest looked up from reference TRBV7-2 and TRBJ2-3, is GAGVSQSPSNKVTEKGKDVELRCDPISGHTALYWYRQSLGQGLEFLIYFQGNSAPDKSGLPSDRFSAERTGGSVSTLTIQRTQQEDSAVYLCASSGSGDSGRRADTQYFGPGTRLTVL.